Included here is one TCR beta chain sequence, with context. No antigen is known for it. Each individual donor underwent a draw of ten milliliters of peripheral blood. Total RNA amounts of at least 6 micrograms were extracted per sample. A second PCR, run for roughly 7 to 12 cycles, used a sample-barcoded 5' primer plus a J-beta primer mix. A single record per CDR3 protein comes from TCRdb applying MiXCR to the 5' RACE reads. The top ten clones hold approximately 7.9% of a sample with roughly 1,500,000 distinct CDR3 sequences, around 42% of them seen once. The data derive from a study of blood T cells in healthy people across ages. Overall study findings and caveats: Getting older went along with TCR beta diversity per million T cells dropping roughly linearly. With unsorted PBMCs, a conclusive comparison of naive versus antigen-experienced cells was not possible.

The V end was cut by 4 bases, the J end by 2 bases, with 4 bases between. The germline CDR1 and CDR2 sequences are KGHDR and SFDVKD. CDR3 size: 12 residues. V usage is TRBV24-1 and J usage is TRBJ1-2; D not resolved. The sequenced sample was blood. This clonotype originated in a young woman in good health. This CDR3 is CATSEGNYGYTF. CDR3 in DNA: TGTGCCACCAGTGAGGGAAACTATGGCTACACCTTC.